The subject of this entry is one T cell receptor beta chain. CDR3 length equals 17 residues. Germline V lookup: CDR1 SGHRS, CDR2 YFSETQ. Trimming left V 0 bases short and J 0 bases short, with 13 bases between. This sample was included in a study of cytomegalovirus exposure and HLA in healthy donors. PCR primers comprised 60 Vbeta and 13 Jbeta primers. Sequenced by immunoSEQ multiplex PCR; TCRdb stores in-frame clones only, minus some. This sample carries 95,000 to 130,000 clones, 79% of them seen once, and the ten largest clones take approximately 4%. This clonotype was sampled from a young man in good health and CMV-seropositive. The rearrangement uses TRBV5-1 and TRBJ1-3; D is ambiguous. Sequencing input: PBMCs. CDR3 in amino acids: CASSLAGGGSSGNTIYF. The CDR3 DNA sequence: TGCGCCAGCAGCTTGGCCGGCGGAGGGAGCTCTGGAAACACCATATATTTT.